This T cell receptor beta chain derives from a study of Ad26.COV2.S vaccination and SARS-CoV-2 variants. The overall study: Once, or twice with 56 days between doses, Ad26.COV2.S was given intramuscularly.

Study-level findings and limits: Spike-specific TCR breadth was greater after Ad26.COV2.S than placebo. Non-spike TCR breadth showed similarity between vaccine and placebo recipients.

Germline V gene sequence: CDR1 KGHSH, CDR2 LQKENI. The V end lost 3 bases, the J end lost 3 bases, and 9 bases lay between the germline ends. The CDR3 loop spans 13 amino acids. Only one count was recorded for this clone. Its target is not known. Treatment indicated: about 20 received Ad26.COV2.S at low or high dose, single or two shots; five or six received placebo; per-sample allocation not given. Samples were taken on day 63 after the first vaccine or placebo injection. The table came from immunoSEQ multiplex PCR; TCRdb's copy has only in-frame clones and leaves some out. Among some 480,000 clones listed, around 85% were seen once.

Sample: peripheral blood, taken in a trial of Ad26.COV2.S vaccine versus placebo. The receptor comes from a person aged 18-65 years who received the Ad26.COV2.S COVID-19 vaccine or a placebo. The chain is built from TRBV18 and TRBJ2-7; D is undetermined. The DNA for the CDR3 is TGTGCCAGCTCACCGGCCACGAGCTACGAGCAGTACTTC. Its protein is CASSPATSYEQYF.